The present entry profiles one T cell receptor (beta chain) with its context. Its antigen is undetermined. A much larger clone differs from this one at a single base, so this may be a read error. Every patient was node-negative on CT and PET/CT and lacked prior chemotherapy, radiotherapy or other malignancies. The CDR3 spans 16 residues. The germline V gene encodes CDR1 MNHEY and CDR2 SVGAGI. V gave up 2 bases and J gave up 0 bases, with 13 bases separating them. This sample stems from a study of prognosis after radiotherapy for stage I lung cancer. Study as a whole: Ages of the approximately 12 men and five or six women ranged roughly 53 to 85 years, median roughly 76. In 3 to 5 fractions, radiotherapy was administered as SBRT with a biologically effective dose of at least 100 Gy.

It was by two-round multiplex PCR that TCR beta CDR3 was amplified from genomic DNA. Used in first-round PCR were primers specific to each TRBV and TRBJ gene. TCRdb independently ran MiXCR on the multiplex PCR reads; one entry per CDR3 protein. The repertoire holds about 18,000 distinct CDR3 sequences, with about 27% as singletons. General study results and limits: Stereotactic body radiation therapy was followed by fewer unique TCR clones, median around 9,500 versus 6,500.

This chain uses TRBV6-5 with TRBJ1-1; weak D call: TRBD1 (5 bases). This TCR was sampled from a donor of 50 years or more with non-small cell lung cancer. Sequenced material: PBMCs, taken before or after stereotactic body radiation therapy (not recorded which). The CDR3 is CASSYPRGSMNTEAFF. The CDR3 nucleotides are TGTGCCAGCAGTTACCCCCGGGGCAGCATGAACACTGAAGCTTTCTTT.